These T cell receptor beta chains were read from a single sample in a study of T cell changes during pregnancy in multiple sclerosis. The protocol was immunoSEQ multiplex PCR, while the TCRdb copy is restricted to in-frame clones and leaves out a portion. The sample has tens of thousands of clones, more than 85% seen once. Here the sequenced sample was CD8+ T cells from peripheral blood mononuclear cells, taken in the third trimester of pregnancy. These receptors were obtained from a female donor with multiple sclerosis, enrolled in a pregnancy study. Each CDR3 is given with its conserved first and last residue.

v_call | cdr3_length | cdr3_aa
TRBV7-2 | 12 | CASSLSGNEQFF
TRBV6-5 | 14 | CASSYSSGLGGYTF
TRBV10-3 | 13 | CATASTGGYGYTF
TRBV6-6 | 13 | CASFARRFEPQHF
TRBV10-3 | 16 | CAISEVGGLSYNEQFF
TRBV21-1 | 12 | CASTKGFREQYF
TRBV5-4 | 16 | CASSIIAGVTYNEQFF
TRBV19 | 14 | CASSDLTGNYGYTF
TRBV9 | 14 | CALSESQWDTEAFF
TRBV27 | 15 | CASSLTGSGNQPQHF
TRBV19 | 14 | CASSIGSLSGGYTF
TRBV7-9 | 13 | CASSLGTGSEAFF
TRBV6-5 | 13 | CASSYEMNTEAFF
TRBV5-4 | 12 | CASSLGLAEQYF
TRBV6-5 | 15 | CASTPGIAGADTQYF
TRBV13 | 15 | CASSFGRGGYETQYF
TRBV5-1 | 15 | CASSLGAGEAQPQHF
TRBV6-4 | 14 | CASSGEGGTDTQYF
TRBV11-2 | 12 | CASSPHPGELFF
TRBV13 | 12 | CASSQDSDEAFF
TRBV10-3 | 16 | CAISELGAALNTEAFF
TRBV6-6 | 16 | CASSYSNGGGPAEQFF
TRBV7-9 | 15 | CASSLSGGLYNEQFF
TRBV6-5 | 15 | CASTFSTGDLYGYTF
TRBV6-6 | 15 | CASTILGQESDGYTF
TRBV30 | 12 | CAFRTESYEQYF
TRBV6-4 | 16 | CASSDGLAGNTGELFF
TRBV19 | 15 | CASSRDTSLTYEQYF
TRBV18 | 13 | CASSGTGAYGYTF
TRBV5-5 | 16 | CASSLFQGVYTGELFF
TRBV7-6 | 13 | CASSRQGEVEAFF
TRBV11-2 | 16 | CASSSRPEGSYNEQFF
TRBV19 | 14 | CASSPGSSYNEQFF
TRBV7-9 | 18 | CASSLDPASQTGANVLTF
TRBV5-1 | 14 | CASSLLSSTDTQYF
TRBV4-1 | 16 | CASSQVFRGGNSPLHF
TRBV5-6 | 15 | CASSLAQGRPYEQYF
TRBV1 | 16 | CTSSQETGGAGETQYF
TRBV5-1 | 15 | CASSFRLAASNEQYF
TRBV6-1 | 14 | CASSAGTGFDEQFF
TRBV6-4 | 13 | CASSDGESTEAFF
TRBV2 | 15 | CASSNPSRGQETQYF
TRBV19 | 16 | CASSTHPGQGPSGVHF
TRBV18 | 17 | CASSPPGLQGASQPQHF
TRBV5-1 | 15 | CASRGLTSFQETQYF
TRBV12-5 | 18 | CASGLVRRYVVGDTEAFF
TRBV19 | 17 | CASSMEWTGGVDQPQHF
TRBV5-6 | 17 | CASSIGGLVSGANVLTF
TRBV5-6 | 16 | CASSGAPGQGRGGYTF